This T cell receptor (beta chain) was profiled in a study of Graves' ophthalmopathy and Graves' hyperthyroidism. Per the germline V gene, CDR1 is SQVTM and CDR2 is ANQGSEA. V was pared by 3 bases and J by 7 bases, with 13 bases of the junction left unmatched. The CDR3 runs 15 residues. With a duration under 3 months, ophthalmopathy in the donors showed moderate-to-severe activity, CAS ≥3 and NOSPECS ≥4. Uncontrolled infections, pregnancy, lactation or other autoimmune diseases led to patient exclusion. RNA transcripts were the template, and TCR beta CDR3 regions were amplified from them. In the first round, RT-PCR was carried out with HTBI primers, and a multiplex PCR formed the second round. In TCRdb, the multiplex PCR reads were re-called with MiXCR into one record per CDR3 protein. In the table there are some 200,000 distinct CDR3 sequences, just under 30% of which are singletons. Whole-study results and caveats: Ophthalmopathy progression prediction by the model yielded a sensitivity of about 70% and a specificity of roughly 72%. Blood also contained most of the expanded thyroid clonotypes above 0.001 frequency.

This clonotype has a count of ten or more. Its antigen is not identified. This receptor was taken from a man aged 50-59 years with Graves' ophthalmopathy. The V and J genes are TRBV29-1 and TRBJ2-5, with 8 bases that match TRBD1. The material sequenced was peripheral blood. The CDR3 sequence is CSVEEGQGAFGTQYF. As DNA, the CDR3 is TGCAGCGTTGAGGAAGGTCAGGGGGCCTTTGGGACCCAGTACTTC.